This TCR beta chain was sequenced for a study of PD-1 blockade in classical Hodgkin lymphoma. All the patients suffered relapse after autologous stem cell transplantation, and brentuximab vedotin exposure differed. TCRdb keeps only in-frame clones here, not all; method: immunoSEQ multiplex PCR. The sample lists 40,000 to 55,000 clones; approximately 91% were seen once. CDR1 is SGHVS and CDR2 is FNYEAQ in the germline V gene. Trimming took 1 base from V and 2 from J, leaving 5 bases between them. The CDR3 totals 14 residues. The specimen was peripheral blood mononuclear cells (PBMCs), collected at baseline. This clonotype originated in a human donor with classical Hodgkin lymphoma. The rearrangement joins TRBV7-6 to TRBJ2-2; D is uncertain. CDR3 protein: CASSLGSNTGELFF. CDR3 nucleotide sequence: TGTGCCAGCAGCTTAGGCAGTAACACCGGGGAGCTGTTTTTT.